This TCR beta chain was sequenced for a study of blood T cell repertoires in COVID-19 (dated by TCRdb to 2018 to 2021). Describing the broader study: Samples from collaborators originated in the United States, Italy and Spain and spanned both the acute and convalescent phases of COVID-19. The prospective study material was composed of cDNA or gDNA derived from T cells, B-cell-depleted T cells, or PBMCs. Deeply sampled blood TCRbeta repertoires from subjects exposed to, actively infected with, or recovered from COVID-19 were included in the dataset. The repertoires were made available in a free public database intended to serve as a resource for research on the immune response to SARS-CoV-2. The samples were drawn from the first 160 participants of the ongoing ImmuneRACE study and from 950 to 1,500 subjects provided by 6 global collaborators. Nearly every sample came with metadata listing a de-identified subject ID, COVID-19 status, age in years and sex. Where HLA class I and class II types were available, the types were taken from metadata supplied by the sample provider, not from assay-based typing.

Counted from cysteine to phenylalanine, this CDR3 has 13 amino acids. Of the read, only the CDR3 DNA is kept; its 39 bases are in frame from base 1. Reading the germline V gene (reference sequence) gives CDR1 LGHDT and CDR2 YNNKEL. Trimming removed 4 bases from V and 3 bases from J; the gene matches leave 3 bases unexplained. The paper's findings and limits, for the study overall: The amount of clinical and demographic metadata varied by source and participant and was provided uncurated.

Notes on this clone: What this receptor recognizes is not known. The record has no base qualities; no much larger clone is one base away.

The immunoSEQ Assay, a bias-controlled multiplex PCR, was used to amplify TCRbeta CDR3 regions from genomic DNA. Per the source publication's procedure: The number of nucleated cells in each sample was estimated by amplification of reference gene primers within the assay. To quantify the absolute abundance of each unique TCRbeta CDR3 rearrangement, sequence reads were collapsed and filtered. Productive Simpson clonality was computed per sample as the square root of Simpson's diversity index over productive rearrangements. TCRdb retrieved this table from immuneACCESS and kept in-frame rearrangements only. Not all clones are present; in checked studies, unresolved V genes account for under half, and no reason is known for the remainder. D and trimming were read from the DNA, whereas the V and J calls and clone size are those reported in that table. Counted in this sample were some 150,000 clones; 80% to 90% of them appeared once. The biggest ten clones account for roughly two fifths of the sample.

Whole blood was collected in K2EDTA tubes by collaborating institutions according to the institutions' own protocols. Collaborator samples were shipped for TCRbeta analysis as frozen whole blood, isolated PBMCs, or DNA extracted from either sample type. The sequenced sample was peripheral blood. The source is a human donor in a cohort sampled during active COVID-19. The chain links TRBV3-1 (or the pseudogene TRBV3-2) with TRBJ2-7; 7 nucleotides in the junction match TRBD1. The CDR3 has the sequence CASSPTGLYEQYF. The nucleotide sequence reads as follows: TGTGCCAGCAGCCCGACAGGGCTCTACGAGCAGTACTTC.